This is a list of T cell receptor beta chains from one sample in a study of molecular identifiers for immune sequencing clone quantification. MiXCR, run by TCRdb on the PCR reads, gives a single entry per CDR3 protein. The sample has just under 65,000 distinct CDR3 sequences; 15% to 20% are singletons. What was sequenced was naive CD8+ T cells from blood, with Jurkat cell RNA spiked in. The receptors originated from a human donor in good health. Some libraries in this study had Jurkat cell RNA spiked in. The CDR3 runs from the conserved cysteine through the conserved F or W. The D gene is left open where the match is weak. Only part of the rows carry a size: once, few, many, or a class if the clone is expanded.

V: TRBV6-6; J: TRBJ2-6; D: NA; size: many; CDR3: CASSYSSGSGANVLTF; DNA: TGTGCCAGCAGTTACTCGAGCGGGTCTGGGGCCAACGTCCTGACTTTC
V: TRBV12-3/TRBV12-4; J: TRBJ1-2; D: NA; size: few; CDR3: CASSPTGPPYGYTF; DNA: TGTGCCAGCAGTCCTACAGGGCCACCCTATGGCTACACCTTC
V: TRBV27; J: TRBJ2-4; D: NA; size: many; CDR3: CASRTKDGLAKNIQYF; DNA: TGTGCCAGCAGGACGAAAGATGGCCTAGCCAAAAACATTCAGTACTTC
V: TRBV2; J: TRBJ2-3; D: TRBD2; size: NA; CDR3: CASSETSGNTDTQYF; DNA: TGTGCCAGCAGTGAGACTAGCGGGAACACAGATACGCAGTATTTT
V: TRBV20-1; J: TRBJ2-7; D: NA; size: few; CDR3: CSARRTLTYEQYF; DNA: TGCAGTGCTAGAAGGACACTAACCTACGAGCAGTACTTC
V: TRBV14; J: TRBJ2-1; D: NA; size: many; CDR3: CASSPRLGYNEQFF; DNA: TGTGCCAGCAGCCCGAGACTAGGGTACAATGAGCAGTTCTTC
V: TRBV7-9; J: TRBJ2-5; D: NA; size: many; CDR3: CASSSPYSDEETQYF; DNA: TGTGCCAGCAGCTCCCCCTATTCGGATGAAGAGACCCAGTACTTC
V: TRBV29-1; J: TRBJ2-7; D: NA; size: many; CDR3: CSVEDAYEQYF; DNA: TGCAGCGTTGAAGACGCCTACGAGCAGTACTTC
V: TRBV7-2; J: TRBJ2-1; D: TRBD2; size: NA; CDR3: CASSDPSSGRPGYNEQFF; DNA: TGTGCCAGCAGCGATCCCTCTAGCGGGAGGCCGGGATACAATGAGCAGTTCTTC
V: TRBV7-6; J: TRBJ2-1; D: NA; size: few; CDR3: CASSLPIAGSNNEQFF; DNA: TGTGCCAGCAGCTTACCCATTGCGGGAAGTAACAATGAGCAGTTCTTC
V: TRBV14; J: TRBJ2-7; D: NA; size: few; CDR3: CASSQVVGYPYEQYF; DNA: TGTGCCAGCAGCCAAGTAGTTGGGTATCCGTACGAGCAGTACTTC
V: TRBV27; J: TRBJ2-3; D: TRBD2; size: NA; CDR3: CASSLGTSETSDTQYF; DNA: TGTGCCAGCAGTTTAGGGACTAGCGAGACCTCAGATACGCAGTATTTT
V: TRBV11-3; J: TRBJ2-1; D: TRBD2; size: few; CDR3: CASSQLAGGDVWNEQFF; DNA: TGTGCCAGCAGCCAACTAGCGGGAGGGGATGTTTGGAATGAGCAGTTCTTC
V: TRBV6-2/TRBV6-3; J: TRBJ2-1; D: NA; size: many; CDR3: CASSYALGYHNEQFF; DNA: TGTGCCAGCAGTTACGCTCTTGGGTATCACAATGAGCAGTTCTTC
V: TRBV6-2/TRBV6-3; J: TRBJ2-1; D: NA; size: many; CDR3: CASSYPYEQFF; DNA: TGTGCCAGCAGTTACCCCTATGAGCAGTTCTTC
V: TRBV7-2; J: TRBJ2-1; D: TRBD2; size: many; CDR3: CASSLGLAVYNEQFF; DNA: TGTGCCAGCAGCTTAGGACTAGCGGTATACAATGAGCAGTTCTTC
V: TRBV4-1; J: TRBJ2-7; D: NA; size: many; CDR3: CASSLNAEQYF; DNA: TGCGCCAGCAGTCTTAACGCCGAGCAGTACTTC
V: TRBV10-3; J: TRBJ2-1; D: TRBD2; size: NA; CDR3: CAISELVEAGENNEQFF; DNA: TGTGCCATCAGTGAGCTTGTGGAGGCGGGAGAAAACAATGAGCAGTTCTTC
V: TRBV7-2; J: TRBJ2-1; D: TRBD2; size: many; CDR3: CASSSSGAYNEQFF; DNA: TGTGCCAGCAGCTCTAGCGGGGCCTACAATGAGCAGTTCTTC
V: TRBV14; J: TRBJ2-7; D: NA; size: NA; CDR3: CASSQLNPIHSPYEQYF; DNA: TGTGCCAGCAGCCAGTTAAACCCAATCCATAGCCCCTACGAGCAGTACTTC
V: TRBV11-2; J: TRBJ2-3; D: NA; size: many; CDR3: CASSLYPADTQYF; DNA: TGTGCCAGCAGCTTATATCCGGCAGATACGCAGTATTTT
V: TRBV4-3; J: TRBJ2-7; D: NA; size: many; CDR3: CASSQDRQRYEQYF; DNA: TGCGCCAGCAGCCAAGACAGGCAGCGCTACGAGCAGTACTTC
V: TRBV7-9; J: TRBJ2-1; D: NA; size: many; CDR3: CASSLIADARYNEQFF; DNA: TGTGCCAGCAGCCTTATAGCGGACGCCCGTTACAATGAGCAGTTCTTC
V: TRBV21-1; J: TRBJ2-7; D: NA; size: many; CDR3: CASSKKYRDLTYEQYF; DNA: TGTGCCAGCAGCAAGAAGTATAGGGACCTCACCTACGAGCAGTACTTC
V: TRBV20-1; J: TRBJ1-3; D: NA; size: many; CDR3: CSARGGGSGNTIYF; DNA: TGCAGTGCTAGGGGGGGGGGATCTGGAAACACCATATATTTT
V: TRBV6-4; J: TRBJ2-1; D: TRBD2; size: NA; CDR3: CASSDGLAVYNEQFF; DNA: TGTGCCAGCAGTGACGGACTAGCGGTCTACAATGAGCAGTTCTTC
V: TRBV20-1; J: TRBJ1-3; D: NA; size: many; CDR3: CSASAGSSGNTIYF; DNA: TGCAGTGCTAGTGCGGGGAGCTCTGGAAACACCATATATTTT
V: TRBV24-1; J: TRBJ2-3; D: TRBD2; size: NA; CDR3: CATSEPGLAADTQYF; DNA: TGTGCCACCAGTGAACCGGGACTAGCTGCAGATACGCAGTATTTT
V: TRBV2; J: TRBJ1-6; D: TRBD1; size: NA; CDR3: CASSDKTGGRDSPLHF; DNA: TGTGCCAGCAGTGACAAGACAGGGGGCCGCGATTCACCCCTCCACTTT
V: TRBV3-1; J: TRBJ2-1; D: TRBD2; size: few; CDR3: CASSHRPSGSLLGYNEQFF; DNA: TGTGCCAGCAGCCATCGGCCTAGCGGGTCGTTGCTCGGCTACAATGAGCAGTTCTTC
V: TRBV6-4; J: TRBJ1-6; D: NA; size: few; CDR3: CASSEVAGAALHF; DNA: TGTGCCAGCAGTGAGGTTGCGGGCGCGGCCCTCCACTTT
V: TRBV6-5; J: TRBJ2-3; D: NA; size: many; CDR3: CASSSLRDTQYF; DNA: TGTGCCAGCAGTTCCCTTCGGGATACGCAGTATTTT
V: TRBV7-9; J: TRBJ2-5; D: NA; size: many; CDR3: CASSLNRGLEETQYF; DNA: TGTGCCAGCAGCTTAAACAGGGGACTCGAAGAGACCCAGTACTTC
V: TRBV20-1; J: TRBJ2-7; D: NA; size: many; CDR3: CSARPTSPLSSYEQYF; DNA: TGCAGTGCTAGGCCAACTAGTCCCCTTAGCTCCTACGAGCAGTACTTC
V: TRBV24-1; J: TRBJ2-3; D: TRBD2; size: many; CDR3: CATSGVSGRSTDTQYF; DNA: TGTGCCACCAGTGGTGTTAGCGGGAGGAGCACAGATACGCAGTATTTT
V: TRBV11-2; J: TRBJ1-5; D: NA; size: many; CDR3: CASSLDEVQPQHF; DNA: TGTGCCAGCAGCTTAGATGAGGTCCAGCCCCAGCATTTT
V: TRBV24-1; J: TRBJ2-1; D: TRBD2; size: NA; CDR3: CATSDPGAGEVNEQSF; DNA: TGTGCCACCAGTGACCCGGGAGCGGGAGAGGTCAATGAGCAGTCCTTC
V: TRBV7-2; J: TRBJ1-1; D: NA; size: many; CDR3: CASSLVPWDTEAFF; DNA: TGTGCCAGCAGCTTAGTCCCGTGGGACACTGAAGCTTTCTTT
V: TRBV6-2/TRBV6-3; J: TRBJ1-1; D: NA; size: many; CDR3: CASSGNTEAFF; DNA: TGTGCCAGCAGCGGGAACACTGAAGCTTTCTTT
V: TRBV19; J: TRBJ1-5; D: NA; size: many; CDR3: CASSIRADNQPQHF; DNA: TGTGCCAGTAGTATACGGGCAGACAATCAGCCCCAGCATTTT
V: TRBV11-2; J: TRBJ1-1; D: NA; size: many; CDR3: CASSPPSGGWAEAFF; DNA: TGTGCCAGCAGCCCTCCGAGTGGGGGTTGGGCTGAAGCTTTCTTT
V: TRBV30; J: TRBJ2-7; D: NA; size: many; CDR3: CAWNVGGMLHEQYF; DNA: TGTGCCTGGAACGTAGGGGGGATGCTCCACGAGCAGTACTTC
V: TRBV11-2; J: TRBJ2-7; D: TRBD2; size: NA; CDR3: CASSLGSLAGSYVQYF; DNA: TGTGCCAGCAGCTTAGGTTCACTAGCGGGAAGCTACGTGCAGTACTTC
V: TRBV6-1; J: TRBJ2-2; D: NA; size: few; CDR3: CASSAITELFF; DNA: TGTGCCAGCAGCGCCATAACGGAGCTGTTTTTT
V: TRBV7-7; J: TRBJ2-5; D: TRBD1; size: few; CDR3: CASSHPGQGSGEETQYF; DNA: TGTGCTAGCAGCCACCCGGGACAGGGGAGTGGGGAAGAGACCCAGTACTTC
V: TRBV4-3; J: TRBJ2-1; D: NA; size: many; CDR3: CASSQDRAGAGNELFF; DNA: TGCGCCAGCAGCCAAGATCGAGCGGGCGCGGGCAATGAGCTGTTCTTC
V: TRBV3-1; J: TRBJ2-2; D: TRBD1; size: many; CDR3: CASSQEGGRGNTGELFF; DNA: TGTGCCAGCAGCCAAGAAGGGGGCAGGGGGAACACCGGGGAGCTGTTTTTT
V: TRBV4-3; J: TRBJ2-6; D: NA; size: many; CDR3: CASGAVEGANVLTF; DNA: TGCGCCAGCGGGGCAGTCGAGGGGGCCAACGTCCTGACTTTC
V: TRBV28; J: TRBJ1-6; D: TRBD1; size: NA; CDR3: CASTKGDRGSPLHF; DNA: TGTGCCAGCACCAAGGGGGACAGGGGATCACCCCTCCACTTT
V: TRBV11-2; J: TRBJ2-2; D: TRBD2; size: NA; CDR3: CASRTLGPTGGRYHTGELFF; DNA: TGTGCCAGCAGAACCTTAGGCCCAACGGGCGGGAGGTATCACACCGGGGAGCTGTTTTTT
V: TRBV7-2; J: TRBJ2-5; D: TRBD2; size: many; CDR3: CASSKGLSGQETQYF; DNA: TGTGCCAGCAGTAAGGGACTATCGGGCCAAGAGACCCAGTACTTC
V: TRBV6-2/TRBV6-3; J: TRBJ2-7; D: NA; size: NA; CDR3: CASSQTSSEQYF; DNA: TGTGCCAGCAGTCAGACTAGTTCCGAGCAGTACTTC
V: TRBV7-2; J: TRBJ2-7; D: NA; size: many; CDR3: CASSPGDSGYEQYF; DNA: TGTGCCAGCAGCCCCGGGGATAGCGGCTACGAGCAGTACTTC
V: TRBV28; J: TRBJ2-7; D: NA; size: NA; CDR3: CASSLAGSAGGSYEQYF; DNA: TGTGCCAGCAGTTTAGCGGGATCCGCGGGCGGCTCCTACGAGCAGTACTTC